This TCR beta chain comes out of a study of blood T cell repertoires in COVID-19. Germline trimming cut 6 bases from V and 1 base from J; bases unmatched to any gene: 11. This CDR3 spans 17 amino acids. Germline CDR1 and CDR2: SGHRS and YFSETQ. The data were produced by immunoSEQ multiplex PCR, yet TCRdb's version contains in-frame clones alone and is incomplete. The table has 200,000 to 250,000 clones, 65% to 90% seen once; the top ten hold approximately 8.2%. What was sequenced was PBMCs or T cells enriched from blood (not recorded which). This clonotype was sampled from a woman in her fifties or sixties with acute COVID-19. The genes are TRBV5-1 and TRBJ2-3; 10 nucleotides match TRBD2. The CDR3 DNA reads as TGCGCCAGCACGCTAGCGGGGGTGCCATTGGGCACAGATACGCAGTATTTT. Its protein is CASTLAGVPLGTDTQYF.